This T cell receptor beta chain is drawn from a study of blood T cell repertoires in COVID-19. Study as a whole: Donors in the United States, Italy and Spain gave samples during acute or convalescent COVID-19. T cells, B-cell-depleted T cells, or PBMCs supplied cDNA or gDNA.

Original processing methods: How many nucleated cells were present was estimated from reference gene primer amplification. The table came from immunoSEQ multiplex PCR; TCRdb's copy has only in-frame clones and leaves some out. Clonal size and the V and J genes are those of that table, whereas D and trimming came from the DNA. The top ten clones hold about 4.3% of a sample with some 100,000 clones, 81% of them seen once. The germline CDR1 and CDR2 sequences are SNHLY and FYNNEI. The CDR3 is 12 amino acids. V dropped 6 bases and J dropped 9 bases, with 12 bases sitting between them. The chain links TRBV2 to TRBJ2-1; the D is unclear. The clonotype was recovered from a man aged 60 to 69 with acute or convalescent COVID-19. Sequencing was done on a sample of peripheral blood. This chain's CDR3 is CASSYSSVEQFF. Here the CDR3 DNA reads TGTGCCAGCAGCTATAGCTCGGTTGAGCAGTTCTTC.